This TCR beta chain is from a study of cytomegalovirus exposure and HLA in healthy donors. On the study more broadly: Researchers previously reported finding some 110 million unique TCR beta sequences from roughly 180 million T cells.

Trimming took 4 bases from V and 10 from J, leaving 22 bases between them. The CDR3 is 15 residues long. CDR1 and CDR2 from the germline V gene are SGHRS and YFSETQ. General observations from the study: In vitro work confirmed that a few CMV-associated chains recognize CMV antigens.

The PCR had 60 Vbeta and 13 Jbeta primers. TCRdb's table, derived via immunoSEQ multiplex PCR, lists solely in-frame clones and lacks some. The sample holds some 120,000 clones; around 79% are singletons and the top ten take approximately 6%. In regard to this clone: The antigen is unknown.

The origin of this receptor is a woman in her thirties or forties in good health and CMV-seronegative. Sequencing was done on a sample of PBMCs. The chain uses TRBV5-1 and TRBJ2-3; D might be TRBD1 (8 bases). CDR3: CASSQGGRAQGAQYF. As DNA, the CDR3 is TGCGCCAGCAGCCAGGGAGGGAGGGCACAGGGGGCGCAGTATTTT.